This T cell receptor beta chain emerged from a study of T cell repertoires in ileal Crohn's disease. V shed 3 bases and J shed 10 bases, with 18 bases lying between them. Germline CDR1 MNHNS, CDR2 SASEGT. CDR3 length: 14 residues. TCRdb keeps only in-frame clones here, not all; method: immunoSEQ multiplex PCR. The repertoire has 9,500 to 15,000 clones, around 80% of them found once; the top ten carry 4.5%. This clone appeared a few times. The chain couples TRBV6-1 to TRBJ1-2, with D tentatively TRBD1 (6 bases). The receptor was isolated from an adult with Crohn's disease. The sample consisted of ileal tissue. The CDR3 nucleotides read TGTGCCAGCAGTGATTGGACAGCCTCCAGATACTACACCTTC. Translating gives CASSDWTASRYYTF.